Below are 19 T cell receptor beta chains sequenced from a single sample in a study of blood T cell repertoires in COVID-19. Profiled with immunoSEQ multiplex PCR; TCRdb holds only in-frame clones, not every one. The data contain approximately 210,000 clones, around 90% of them seen just once; the ten biggest clones take up about 14%. The specimen sequenced was PBMCs or T cells enriched from blood (not recorded which). The receptors here all came from a woman aged 45-65 years with acute COVID-19.

This clone was seen only once. The CDR3 reads CASSLGSNTEAFF. Written as DNA, the CDR3 is TGTGCCAGCAGCCTCGGGTCGAACACTGAAGCTTTCTTT. The chain has TRBV5-4 and TRBJ1-1; D is undetermined. The germline V gene encodes CDR1 SGHNT and CDR2 YYREEE (reference sequence). V was shortened by 4 bases and J by 1 base, with 8 bases between the two germline ends. There are 13 residues in the CDR3.

The J gene is TRBJ2-7, the V gene TRBV11-3; D is perhaps TRBD2 (5 bases). Trimming shortened V by 5 bases and J by 2 bases, and 13 bases separated the two germline ends. CDR1 is SGHNT and CDR2 is YENEEA in the germline V gene. The CDR3 covers 14 residues. The CDR3: CASSPDGGTYEQYF. The CDR3 nucleotides are TGTGCCAGCAGCCCGGACGGAGGAACCTACGAGCAGTACTTC.

The V call is TRBV7-6, the J call TRBJ2-7, with a tentative D call TRBD2 (6 bases). Per the germline V gene, CDR1 is SGHVS and CDR2 is FNYEAQ. With 0 bases removed from V and 3 bases from J, the gap between germline ends came to 12 bases. The CDR3 runs 15 residues. CDR3 in DNA: TGTGCCAGCAGCTTAGCTTACGGGAGCGACTACGAGCAGTACTTC. Its translation: CASSLAYGSDYEQYF.

V is TRBV5-6 and J is TRBJ1-4, with D possibly being TRBD1 (5 bases). CDR1 is SGHDT, CDR2 YYEEEE, per germline. The CDR3 extends over 17 amino acids. V shed 3 bases and J shed 2 bases, with 17 bases lying between them. In nucleotides, the CDR3 is TGTGCCAGCAGCTCGAGGGGTACCGGAGGGACTAATGAAAAACTGTTTTTT. This translates into CASSSRGTGGTNEKLFF.

The chain employs TRBV18 and TRBJ2-3, with TRBD2 matching over 8 bases. The J segment lost 1 base and the V segment lost 5 bases, leaving 8 bases of the junction unmatched. This CDR3 contains 16 residues. CDR1 and CDR2 from the germline V gene are KGHSH and LQKENI. In nucleotides, the CDR3 is TGTGCCAGCTCATCGGGAGTAGCGGGACGCACAGATACGCAGTATTTT. Its protein product is CASSSGVAGRTDTQYF.

This clone was observed a single time. V is TRBV27 and J is TRBJ1-5; D is possibly TRBD1 (5 bases). Germline V gives CDR1 MNHEY, CDR2 SMNVEV (reference sequence). The CDR3 consists of 15 residues. The ends were cut back, 4 bases at V and 3 bases at J, with 13 bases in the middle. CDR3 residues: CASSYTQGLNQPQHF. CDR3 DNA: TGTGCCAGCAGTTATACTCAGGGACTCAATCAGCCCCAGCATTTT.

Notes on this clone: Other DNA sequences in the same sample also yield this CDR3. The chain links TRBV19 to TRBJ2-7, with TRBD1 identical over 9 bases. The junction had 7 bases not matched to a gene; V was cut back by 6 bases and J by 4 bases. CDR3 length equals 14 residues. From germline, CDR1 is LNHDA and CDR2 SQIVND (reference sequence). CDR3 coding DNA: TGTGCCAGTAGCCCCGGGACAGGGCCATACGAGCAGTACTTC. Translating gives CASSPGTGPYEQYF.

This chain connects TRBV28 to TRBJ2-7, with 7 bases identical to TRBD1. Germline loops: CDR1 MDHEN, CDR2 SYDVKM. This CDR3 has 13 residues. V was clipped by 5 bases and J by 10 bases; unmatched bases: 11. The CDR3 region is CASSIGTDYVQYF. For the CDR3, the DNA is TGTGCCAGCAGTATTGGGACAGACTACGTTCAGTACTTC.

V and J are TRBV28 and TRBJ1-2, with 9 nucleotides matching TRBD1. Germline V lookup: CDR1 MDHEN, CDR2 SYDVKM. The ends lost 8 bases at V and 7 bases at J; junction bases unmatched: 11. The CDR3 is made up of 14 amino acids. The CDR3 nucleotides read TGTGCCAGCGCAGGGGACAGGGTGTCGGGTGGCTACACCTTC. This sequence encodes CASAGDRVSGGYTF.

The chain recombines TRBV9 with TRBJ2-1, with a possible D match to TRBD2 (5 bases). The germline V gene encodes CDR1 SGDLS and CDR2 YYNGEE. This CDR3 has 16 residues. Between the trimmed V and J ends, which lost 2 bases and 0 bases, there was a span of 12 bases. In nucleotides, the CDR3 is TGTGCCAGCAGCGTGAGCGGTTCGAGCTCCTACAATGAGCAGTTCTTC. Encoded protein: CASSVSGSSSYNEQFF.

This rearrangement joins TRBV21-1 to TRBJ2-3; TRBD2, the table's D call, lacks a check against the DNA. TRBV21-1 is assigned pseudogene status. This CDR3 region has 19 residues. Here the CDR3 reads CASSSQGVRGVRSTDTQYF. The CDR3 DNA reads as TGTGCCAGCAGCTCCCAAGGGGTTCGGGGGGTCAGATCCACAGATACGCAGTATTTT.

Only one count was recorded for this clone. The chain links TRBV28 to TRBJ2-7; D is undetermined. Germline V gene sequence: CDR1 MDHEN, CDR2 SYDVKM. The CDR3 extends over 18 amino acids. The germline V and J ends were trimmed by 3 bases and 1 base, with 22 bases remaining between them. CDR3 sequence (DNA): TGTGCCAGCAGTTTCTATTGCCAGGAACCTCCGTGTTCCTACGAGCAGTACTTC. It encodes CASSFYCQEPPCSYEQYF.

The chain couples TRBV24-1 to TRBJ2-5, with 9 bases identical to TRBD1. CDR1 is KGHDR, CDR2 SFDVKD, per germline. The ends lost 1 base at V and 2 bases at J; junction bases unmatched: 4. The CDR3 consists of 16 residues. DNA for the CDR3: TGTGCCACCAGTGATTTCCTTGGACAGGGGCAAGAGACCCAGTACTTC. This codes for CATSDFLGQGQETQYF.

The genes are TRBV7-2 and TRBJ1-6; 11 nucleotides align to TRBD1. Germline loops: CDR1 SGHTA, CDR2 FQGNSA. V gave up 4 bases and J gave up 0 bases; unmatched junction bases: 5. The CDR3 runs 18 residues. The CDR3 coding sequence is TGTGCCAGCAGCTCCGGACAGGGGGCGAGCTCCTATAATTCACCCCTCCACTTT. Protein sequence: CASSSGQGASSYNSPLHF.

This chain uses TRBV29-1 with TRBJ2-7, with D tentatively TRBD1 (6 bases). The germline CDR1 and CDR2 sequences are SQVTM and ANQGSEA. Trimming left V 7 bases short and J 2 bases short, with 21 bases between. The CDR3 spans 15 residues. The CDR3 reads CSAPNRRDIPYEQYF. CDR3 bases: TGCAGCGCACCAAATCGTCGGGACATTCCCTACGAGCAGTACTTC.

The chain employs TRBV6-1 and TRBJ1-6; 9 nucleotides match TRBD1. This CDR3 region has 16 residues. Germline lookup yields CDR1 MNHNS and CDR2 SASEGT. V dropped 4 bases and J dropped 10; count of bases not matched to a gene: 11. The CDR3 DNA sequence: TGTGCCAGCAGTGGGGACAGGGCCGTAACTGGATCACCCCTCCACTTT. Encoded protein: CASSGDRAVTGSPLHF.

The chain combines TRBV5-1 with TRBJ1-5, with TRBD1 matching over 7 bases. The CDR3 has 16 amino acids. CDR1 SGHRS and CDR2 YFSETQ come from the germline V gene. J gave up 7 bases and V 2 bases, and 12 bases lay outside the gene matches. The CDR3 spells CASSLGVRGQGQPQHF. The CDR3 bases are TGCGCCAGCAGCTTAGGGGTAAGGGGGCAAGGGCAGCCCCAGCATTTT.

V and J are TRBV5-1 and TRBJ2-3, with 15 positions matching TRBD2. The CDR3 totals 18 residues. The junction had 12 bases not matched to a gene; V was cut back by 4 bases and J by 6 bases. Germline V gene lookup returns CDR1 SGHRS and CDR2 YFSETQ. CDR3 bases: TGCGCCAGCAGCCTGGAGTTTAGGACTAGCGGGAGGGGTGATACGCAGTATTTT. Encoded protein: CASSLEFRTSGRGDTQYF.

This clone was seen a few times. The chain has TRBV19 and TRBJ2-3; 7 nucleotides align to TRBD2. This CDR3 is built from 17 residues. Germline values: CDR1 LNHDA, CDR2 SQIVND (reference sequence). V lost 2 bases, J lost 0 bases, and 8 bases stayed unmatched. The CDR3 protein is CASSIIRSGVSTDTQYF. For the CDR3, the DNA is TGTGCCAGTAGTATAATAAGGAGCGGGGTTAGCACAGATACGCAGTATTTT.